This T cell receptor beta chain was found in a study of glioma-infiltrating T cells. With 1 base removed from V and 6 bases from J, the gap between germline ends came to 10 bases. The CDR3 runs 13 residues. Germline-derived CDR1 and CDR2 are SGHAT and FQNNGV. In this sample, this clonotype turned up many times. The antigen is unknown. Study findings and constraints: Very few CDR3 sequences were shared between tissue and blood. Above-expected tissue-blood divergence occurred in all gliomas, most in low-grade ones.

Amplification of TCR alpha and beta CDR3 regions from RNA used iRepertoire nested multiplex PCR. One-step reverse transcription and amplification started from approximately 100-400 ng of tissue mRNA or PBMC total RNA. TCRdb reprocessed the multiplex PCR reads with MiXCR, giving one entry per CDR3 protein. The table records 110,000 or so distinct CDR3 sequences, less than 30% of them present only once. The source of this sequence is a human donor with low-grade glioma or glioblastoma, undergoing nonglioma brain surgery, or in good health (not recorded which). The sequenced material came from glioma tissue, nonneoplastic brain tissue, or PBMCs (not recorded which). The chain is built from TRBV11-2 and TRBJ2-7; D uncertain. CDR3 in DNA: TGTGCCAGCAGCTTAGTTTTAGGGCTCGAGCAGTACTTC. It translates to CASSLVLGLEQYF.